Sequencing of this T cell receptor (beta chain) was carried out in a study of blood T cells in healthy people across ages. General study points: It was not possible, with unsorted PBMCs, to conclusively compare naive and antigen-experienced cells. Older individuals had lower TCR beta diversity per million T cells (the decline was roughly linear).

With respect to this clonotype: The antigen is undetermined.

The second PCR ran about 6 to 11 cycles with a sample-barcoded 5' primer and J-beta primers. All cDNA molecules were each tagged by a template-switch adaptor with 12 random nucleotides. TCRdb analysed the 5' RACE reads with MiXCR anew, one entry per CDR3 protein. The repertoire holds around 1.1 million distinct CDR3 sequences, with roughly two fifths as singletons. There are 13 residues in the CDR3. V lost 3 bases to trimming and J lost 4 bases, with 7 bases between them. CDR1 and CDR2 from the germline V gene are MGHRA and YSYEKL. For every donor, a draw yielded around 10 milliliters of peripheral blood.

This chain uses TRBV4-1 with TRBJ2-1, with D uncertain. The receptor was isolated from a man aged 18 to 30 in good health. Specimen: blood. The CDR3 is CASSHRLYNEQFF. As DNA, the CDR3 is TGCGCCAGCAGCCATCGACTTTACAATGAGCAGTTCTTC.